The rows below give T cell receptor beta chains drawn from one sample of a study of shared clonotypes between healthy human individuals. TCRdb's table, derived via immunoSEQ multiplex PCR, lists solely in-frame clones and lacks some. The sample records some 2.4 million clones, under 95% being singletons. What was sequenced was naive CD4+ T cells from PBMCs. Receptors were obtained from a man younger than 35 in good health. Some clones in this sample may be carry-over from other donors' samples. Both conserved end residues are part of each CDR3. Each record gives: clone size, D gene, J gene, V gene, CDR3 DNA, CDR3 protein. The D gene is left open where the match is weak. Clone size, where shown, is once, few, many, or a class for clones that have expanded.

NA	TRBD1	TRBJ2-2	TRBV7-3	TGTGCCAGCAGCTTTGCAGGGGGCAATACCGGGGAGCTGTTTTTT	CASSFAGGNTGELFF
once	TRBD2	TRBJ2-3	TRBV6-1	TGTGCCAGCAGTAAGGGACTAGCACTCACAGATACGCAGTATTTT	CASSKGLALTDTQYF
NA	NA	TRBJ2-4	TRBV4-3	TGCGCCAGCAGCGCATCTCAGCTGGCCAAAAACATTCAGTACTTC	CASSASQLAKNIQYF
NA	NA	TRBJ1-6	TRBV20-1	TGCAGTGCTAGAGGAACGGCGCCCCTCCACTTT	CSARGTAPLHF
NA	NA	TRBJ2-3	TRBV7-2	TGTGCCAGCAGCTTAGCGCCAGATACGCAGTATTTT	CASSLAPDTQYF
NA	NA	TRBJ2-3	TRBV7-9	TGTGCCAGCAGTATCGCCACAGATACGCAGTATTTT	CASSIATDTQYF
few	NA	TRBJ1-5	TRBV28	TGTGCCAGCAGTATAATCAATCAGCCCCAGCATTTT	CASSIINQPQHF
NA	NA	TRBJ2-3	TRBV7-2	TGTGCCAGCAGCTTAGAATTTAGGGATACGCAGTATTTT	CASSLEFRDTQYF
NA	TRBD2	TRBJ2-3	TRBV29-1	TGCAGCGTTGGGGAGCGGGAGGGCCTGAATTTT	CSVGEREGLNF
NA	NA	TRBJ2-3	TRBV18	TGTGCCAGCGGTTCGGACCTAGCAGATACGCAGTATTTT	CASGSDLADTQYF
NA	TRBD1	TRBJ1-1	TRBV5-1	TGCGCCAGCAGCCGCTATGGGACAGGGGCCCTTGAAGCTTTCTTT	CASSRYGTGALEAFF
NA	TRBD1	TRBJ1-4	TRBV7-6	TGTGCCAGCAGCTTGACAGGGGCCCTTAATGAAAAACTGTTTTTT	CASSLTGALNEKLFF
NA	NA	TRBJ2-1	TRBV7-2	TGTGCCAGCAGCACGGGACTAGGGGGCAGGTTGGAGCAGTTCTTC	CASSTGLGGRLEQFF
NA	NA	TRBJ2-3	TRBV5-4	TGTGCCAGCAGCTTGGCTCTTAGCACAGATACGCAGTATTTT	CASSLALSTDTQYF
NA	TRBD1	TRBJ2-1	TRBV11-1	TGTGCCAGCAGCTTACGGGACAGGGGGCATGAGCAGTTCTTC	CASSLRDRGHEQFF
NA	TRBD1	TRBJ2-7	TRBV7-2	TGTGCCAACAGCTTTAACAGGGGAGACTACGAGCAGTACTTC	CANSFNRGDYEQYF
NA	NA	TRBJ2-7	TRBV11-2	TGTGCCAGCAAGATGGGGACTGTAACCTACGAGCAGTACTTC	CASKMGTVTYEQYF
NA	NA	TRBJ1-5	TRBV19	TGTGCCAGTAGTATCTTAGCATCGGATCAGCCCCAGCATTTT	CASSILASDQPQHF
NA	TRBD2	TRBJ2-1	TRBV5-4	TGTGCCAGCAGGTCCCCCGGGACTAGCGGAGCCAATGAGCAGTTCTTC	CASRSPGTSGANEQFF
NA	NA	TRBJ2-3	TRBV19	TGTGCCAGTAAAAATCAGGGTAGCACAGATACGCAGTATTTT	CASKNQGSTDTQYF
NA	NA	TRBJ2-3	TRBV9	TGTGCCAGCAGTCGGGGGATACCAGATACGCAGTATTTT	CASSRGIPDTQYF
NA	TRBD2	TRBJ2-5	TRBV4-2	TGTGCCAGCAGCCAGGGCCCGCGGGCTAGCGGGCAACAAGAGACCCAGTACTTC	CASSQGPRASGQQETQYF
NA	NA	TRBJ1-4	TRBV28	TGTGCCAGCAGTTCCCCCCGATCTGCAACTAATGAAAAACTGTTTTTT	CASSSPRSATNEKLFF
NA	NA	TRBJ1-4	TRBV9	TGTGCCAGCAGCGTAGACGGCGAAAAACTGTTTTTT	CASSVDGEKLFF
NA	NA	TRBJ2-7	TRBV7-9	TGTGCCAGCAGCTTAGCAGTTTCTTCCGGGAGTACTTCCTACGAGCAGTACTTC	CASSLAVSSGSTSYEQYF
NA	NA	TRBJ2-5	TRBV2	TGTGCCAGCAGTGTTTTCCAACAAGAGACCCAGTACTTC	CASSVFQQETQYF
once	NA	TRBJ2-2	TRBV11-2	TGTGCCAGCAGCTTATTCACCGGGGAGCTGTTTTTT	CASSLFTGELFF
NA	NA	TRBJ1-3	TRBV4-2	TGTGCCAGCAGCCAAGGAGAAGTGGATTCTGGAAACACCATATATTTT	CASSQGEVDSGNTIYF
NA	NA	TRBJ2-2	TRBV5-1	TGCGCCAGCAGCTTGGGGGTAACCGGGGAGCTGTTTTTT	CASSLGVTGELFF
NA	TRBD2	TRBJ2-3	TRBV5-6	TGTGCCAGCAGCCCAGGACTAGTAGTCACAGATACGCAGTATTTT	CASSPGLVVTDTQYF
NA	TRBD1	TRBJ1-3	TRBV28	TGTGCCAGCAGTATGACAGGGGGGTCTGGAAACACCATATATTTT	CASSMTGGSGNTIYF
NA	TRBD1	TRBJ2-5	TRBV11-1	TGTGCCAGCAGCGCCAGACAGGGGAAGGTAGCCCAGTACTTC	CASSARQGKVAQYF
NA	NA	TRBJ2-1	TRBV28	TGTGCCAGCAATCCCCTAGGGGGTTCAAACAATGAGCAGTTCTTC	CASNPLGGSNNEQFF
NA	NA	TRBJ2-2	TRBV4-2	TGTGCCAGCAGCCAAGATGTGGTGTCCGCGAACACCGGGGAGCTGTTTTTT	CASSQDVVSANTGELFF
NA	TRBD2	TRBJ2-1	TRBV19	TGTGCCAGTAGCTTCCTAGCGGGAGGTTCAAATGAGCAGTTCTTC	CASSFLAGGSNEQFF
NA	NA	TRBJ1-3	TRBV4-2	TGTGCCAGCAGCCAAGACAACAGGGAGGGGAGATATTTT	CASSQDNREGRYF
once	NA	TRBJ1-2	TRBV5-1	TGCGCCAGCAGCGGTAACAGCTCCTACACCTTC	CASSGNSSYTF
NA	TRBD2	TRBJ2-3	TRBV5-4	TGTGCCAGCAGCTTGGTTAGCGGGAGGGCCGTCACAGATACGCAGTATTTT	CASSLVSGRAVTDTQYF
NA	NA	TRBJ1-4	TRBV25-1	TGTGCCAGCAGTGAACTGGGGGGGCGCGGTGAAAAACTGTTTTTT	CASSELGGRGEKLFF